The rows below give T cell receptor beta chains drawn from one sample of a study of early T cells in non-severe SARS-CoV-2 infection. A single record per CDR3 protein comes from TCRdb applying MiXCR to the 5' RACE reads. Of about 63,000 distinct CDR3 sequences in the sample, 10% to 15% were seen once. The sample consisted of whole blood. The receptors stem from an adult who was a healthcare worker with PCR-confirmed SARS-CoV-2 infection or an uninfected control (not recorded which). Both conserved end residues are part of each CDR3. The D gene is left open where the match is weak. Some rows mark clone size as missing; the rest say once, few, many or name a class of expanded clone.

size: few
D: TRBD1
J: TRBJ1-2
V: TRBV3-1
CDR3: CAIRDRNYGYTF
DNA: TGTGCCATACGGGACAGGAACTATGGCTACACCTTC

size: many
D: .
J: TRBJ2-5
V: TRBV11-2
CDR3: CASSLTGQGRAQETQYF
DNA: TGTGCCAGCAGCCTCACAGGGCAGGGGAGGGCCCAAGAGACCCAGTACTTC

size: .
D: .
J: TRBJ1-6
V: TRBV6-2/TRBV6-3
CDR3: CASSYARTYNSPLHF
DNA: TGTGCCAGCAGTTACGCCAGAACCTATAATTCACCCCTCCACTTT

size: many
D: TRBD1
J: TRBJ1-1
V: TRBV9
CDR3: CASSVEGTGGPWAEAFF
DNA: TGTGCCAGCAGCGTAGAGGGGACAGGGGGCCCTTGGGCTGAAGCTTTCTTT

size: .
D: .
J: TRBJ2-2
V: TRBV30
CDR3: CAWSESEVTGELFF
DNA: TGTGCCTGGAGTGAATCGGAGGTCACCGGGGAGCTGTTTTTT

size: many
D: TRBD1
J: TRBJ2-2
V: TRBV5-4
CDR3: CASSRPGQANTGELFF
DNA: TGTGCCAGCAGCCGACCGGGACAGGCGAACACCGGGGAGCTGTTTTTT

size: few
D: TRBD1
J: TRBJ1-2
V: TRBV9
CDR3: CASTTLTGANYGYTF
DNA: TGTGCCAGCACGACCTTGACAGGGGCTAACTATGGCTACACCTTC

size: many
D: .
J: TRBJ2-7
V: TRBV19
CDR3: CASGERGYEQYF
DNA: TGTGCCTCTGGGGAGAGGGGTTACGAGCAGTACTTC

size: .
D: .
J: TRBJ1-3
V: TRBV7-9
CDR3: CASSLLGSGNTIYF
DNA: TGTGCCAGCAGCTTATTGGGCTCTGGAAACACCATATATTTT

size: many
D: TRBD2
J: TRBJ2-1
V: TRBV20-1
CDR3: CSAGPAGGPDEQFF
DNA: TGCAGTGCTGGACCAGCGGGGGGGCCGGATGAGCAGTTCTTC

size: .
D: .
J: TRBJ2-1
V: TRBV29-1
CDR3: CSVIGVGSYNEQFF
DNA: TGCAGCGTAATTGGGGTGGGCTCCTACAATGAGCAGTTCTTC

size: few
D: .
J: TRBJ1-2
V: TRBV6-6
CDR3: CASSYVQGNYGYTF
DNA: TGTGCCAGCAGTTACGTACAGGGCAACTATGGCTACACCTTC

size: few
D: TRBD2
J: TRBJ2-3
V: TRBV19
CDR3: CASTRRGAGTDTQYF
DNA: TGTGCCAGTACCCGGCGGGGGGCTGGCACAGATACGCAGTATTTT

size: .
D: .
J: TRBJ2-7
V: TRBV29-1
CDR3: CSVGGRANSYEQYF
DNA: TGCAGCGTTGGAGGGCGGGCCAACTCCTACGAGCAGTACTTC

size: .
D: .
J: TRBJ2-5
V: TRBV6-1
CDR3: CASSRQLGETQYF
DNA: TGTGCCAGCAGCAGACAGTTGGGAGAGACCCAGTACTTC

size: few
D: TRBD1
J: TRBJ1-6
V: TRBV13
CDR3: CASSVGTGGVGYNSPLHF
DNA: TGTGCCAGCAGCGTCGGGACAGGGGGCGTGGGTTATAATTCACCCCTCCACTTT

size: many
D: TRBD2
J: TRBJ2-2
V: TRBV7-2
CDR3: CASSLDRLAANTGELFF
DNA: TGTGCCAGCAGCTTAGACAGGCTAGCGGCTAACACCGGGGAGCTGTTTTTT

size: many
D: .
J: TRBJ2-7
V: TRBV7-9
CDR3: CASSLAPQIYEQYF
DNA: TGTGCCAGCAGCTTAGCTCCCCAGATTTACGAGCAGTACTTC

size: many
D: .
J: TRBJ1-1
V: TRBV12-3/TRBV12-4
CDR3: CASSFGIGTWAFF
DNA: TGTGCCAGCAGTTTCGGGATCGGGACTTGGGCTTTCTTT

size: many
D: .
J: TRBJ1-5
V: TRBV12-3/TRBV12-4
CDR3: CASSSRRGRVQPQHF
DNA: TGTGCCAGCAGCTCCCGTAGGGGCAGGGTTCAGCCCCAGCATTTT

size: many
D: TRBD1
J: TRBJ2-3
V: TRBV27
CDR3: CASIKLTGPHTDTQYF
DNA: TGTGCCAGCATCAAACTGACAGGGCCCCACACAGATACGCAGTATTTT

size: .
D: TRBD1
J: TRBJ1-1
V: TRBV7-2
CDR3: CASSLGTGWAFF
DNA: TGTGCCAGCAGCTTAGGGACAGGGTGGGCTTTCTTT

size: many
D: .
J: TRBJ2-2
V: TRBV5-4
CDR3: CASSLGGFAAGELFF
DNA: TGTGCCAGCAGCTTGGGGGGGTTTGCTGCCGGGGAGCTGTTTTTT

size: few
D: TRBD2
J: TRBJ2-1
V: TRBV5-4
CDR3: CASSPTSGGRDEQFF
DNA: TGTGCCAGCAGCCCCACTAGCGGGGGGCGCGATGAGCAGTTCTTC

size: many
D: TRBD2
J: TRBJ2-7
V: TRBV18
CDR3: CASSPLGLAGSYEQYF
DNA: TGTGCCAGCTCACCACTTGGACTAGCGGGGTCCTACGAGCAGTACTTC

size: .
D: .
J: TRBJ2-7
V: TRBV11-3
CDR3: CASSLSSGGTSYEQYF
DNA: TGTGCCAGCAGCTTAAGCTCGGGGGGCACCTCCTACGAGCAGTACTTC

size: many
D: .
J: TRBJ1-5
V: TRBV2
CDR3: CASSGGLYSNQPQHF
DNA: TGTGCCAGCAGTGGAGGACTGTATAGCAATCAGCCCCAGCATTTT

size: .
D: TRBD1
J: TRBJ2-7
V: TRBV29-1
CDR3: CSVDSPGTGDTYEQYF
DNA: TGCAGCGTTGATTCACCCGGGACAGGGGATACCTACGAGCAGTACTTC

size: many
D: .
J: TRBJ2-1
V: TRBV4-1
CDR3: CASKRGAGDVYNEQFF
DNA: TGCGCCAGCAAAAGGGGGGCGGGGGACGTCTACAATGAGCAGTTCTTC

size: many
D: .
J: TRBJ1-5
V: TRBV4-2
CDR3: CASSQDGAYQPQHF
DNA: TGTGCCAGCAGCCAAGATGGGGCATATCAGCCCCAGCATTTT

size: .
D: .
J: TRBJ2-3
V: TRBV2
CDR3: CATQALEGFTDTQYF
DNA: TGTGCCACACAAGCCCTCGAGGGGTTCACAGATACGCAGTATTTT

size: few
D: TRBD1
J: TRBJ2-7
V: TRBV7-6
CDR3: CASSLGQGFSYEQYF
DNA: TGTGCCAGCAGCTTAGGACAGGGGTTCTCCTACGAGCAGTACTTC

size: many
D: .
J: TRBJ2-2
V: TRBV2
CDR3: CAQLRGQNTGELFF
DNA: TGTGCCCAGTTGCGGGGACAGAACACCGGGGAGCTGTTTTTT

size: many
D: .
J: TRBJ2-5
V: TRBV20-1
CDR3: CSALQGLETQYF
DNA: TGCAGTGCTCTCCAGGGTTTAGAGACCCAGTACTTC

size: .
D: .
J: TRBJ2-5
V: TRBV3-1
CDR3: CASSQDRETQYF
DNA: TGTGCCAGCAGCCAAGATAGAGAGACCCAGTACTTC

size: many
D: .
J: TRBJ2-3
V: TRBV12-3/TRBV12-4
CDR3: CASSPDTQYF
DNA: TGTGCCAGCAGTCCAGATACGCAGTATTTT

size: many
D: TRBD2
J: TRBJ2-1
V: TRBV12-3/TRBV12-4
CDR3: CASGGGGLKFF
DNA: TGTGCCAGCGGTGGCGGGGGGCTAAAGTTCTTC

size: many
D: .
J: TRBJ2-1
V: TRBV6-1
CDR3: CASNAGASYNEQFF
DNA: TGTGCCAGCAACGCGGGGGCCTCCTACAATGAGCAGTTCTTC

size: many
D: .
J: TRBJ1-2
V: TRBV7-9
CDR3: CASSQDFDSHYGYTF
DNA: TGTGCCAGCAGCCAGGACTTCGACAGCCACTATGGCTACACCTTC

size: .
D: .
J: TRBJ1-1
V: TRBV4-2
CDR3: CASSKRVGGNTEAFF
DNA: TGTGCCAGCAGCAAACGGGTGGGCGGGAACACTGAAGCTTTCTTT

size: many
D: TRBD1
J: TRBJ2-2
V: TRBV7-3
CDR3: CASSKRAGGDGELFF
DNA: TGTGCCAGCAGCAAACGGGCAGGGGGCGACGGGGAGCTGTTTTTT

size: many
D: TRBD1
J: TRBJ1-6
V: TRBV20-1
CDR3: CSANTPGTGTNSPLHF
DNA: TGCAGTGCTAACACCCCCGGGACAGGGACCAATTCACCCCTCCACTTT

size: many
D: TRBD1
J: TRBJ2-1
V: TRBV12-3/TRBV12-4
CDR3: CASRDRHPSHNEQFF
DNA: TGTGCCTCCCGGGACAGGCACCCTTCCCACAATGAGCAGTTCTTC